One and the same sample provided the 7 T cell receptor beta chains below, sequenced in a study of blood T cell repertoires in COVID-19. The repertoire was sequenced with immunoSEQ multiplex PCR; TCRdb's copy has only in-frame clones and lacks some. Found here are tens of thousands of clones, about 77% of them singletons; the top ten hold roughly 6.3%. Sequencing input: peripheral blood. These receptor sequences come from a man aged 70-80 years with COVID-19, enrolled during active disease.

This clone has only one observation. The chain combines TRBV18 with TRBJ2-7; maybe TRBD2 (6 bases). Germline V CDR1 and CDR2: KGHSH, LQKENI. V lost 4 bases, J lost 6 bases, and 16 bases lay in between. The CDR3 length is 14 residues. CDR3: CASSREARGSEQYF. DNA for the CDR3: TGTGCCAGCTCACGGGAGGCCCGAGGGAGCGAGCAGTACTTC.

The chain combines TRBV24-1 with TRBJ2-5, with D possibly being TRBD2 (6 bases). The V gene's germline CDR1 is KGHDR and CDR2 SFDVKD. The ends were cut back, 3 bases at V and 5 bases at J, with 15 bases in the middle. The CDR3 covers 15 residues. CDR3 sequence (DNA): TGTGCCACCAGTGATCCGAGGCGGGAAGGGGAGACCCAGTACTTC. This translates into CATSDPRREGETQYF.

The rearrangement joins TRBV30 to TRBJ1-3, with no clear D. V dropped 8 bases and J dropped 0 bases, with 11 bases sitting between them. This CDR3 has 13 amino acids. Germline lookup yields CDR1 GTSNPN and CDR2 SVGIG (reference sequence). The CDR3 DNA sequence: TGTGCCAGAGACACCTCCTCTGGAAACACCATATATTTT. It is translated as CARDTSSGNTIYF.

This clone showed up just a few times. This chain links TRBV7-9 with TRBJ1-1; weak D call: TRBD1 (5 bases). Germline CDR1 is SEHNR and CDR2 is FQNEAQ (reference sequence). This CDR3 contains 14 residues. V was shortened by 3 bases and J by 8 bases, with 16 bases between the two germline ends. The CDR3 loop reads CASSLTSGGEEAFF. The CDR3 nucleotides read TGTGCCAGCAGCTTGACTTCAGGAGGGGAAGAAGCTTTCTTT.

CDR3 nucleotide sequence: TGTGCCAGCAGCACGTCTCGGACTGGCCAAGAGACCCAGTACTTC. This sequence encodes CASSTSRTGQETQYF. The chain joins TRBV7-2 to TRBJ2-5, with D perhaps matching TRBD2 (5 bases). CDR1 is SGHTA and CDR2 is FQGNSA in the germline V gene. The CDR3 runs to 15 residues. V gave up 5 bases and J gave up 1 base, with 14 bases separating them.

The chain has TRBV7-6 and TRBJ1-1; D is uncertain. In germline, CDR1 is SGHVS, CDR2 FNYEAQ. V lost 3 bases to trimming and J lost 1 base, with 6 bases between them. This CDR3 region has 13 residues. CDR3 sequence: CASSFTRNTEAFF. DNA of the CDR3: TGTGCCAGCAGCTTCACAAGGAACACTGAAGCTTTCTTT.

This chain connects TRBV19 to TRBJ2-2, with D possibly matching TRBD1 (5 bases). Germline CDR1 reads LNHDA; CDR2 reads SQIVND (reference sequence). This CDR3 has 14 residues. The V end was cut by 10 bases, the J end by 1 base, with 13 bases between. The CDR3 DNA sequence: TGTGCCACCTACGCAGGGCGGAACACCGGGGAGCTGTTTTTT. The encoded protein is CATYAGRNTGELFF.